This passage covers 32 T cell receptor beta chains from one sample sequenced in a study of cytomegalovirus exposure and HLA in healthy donors. Both 60 Vbeta primers and 13 Jbeta primers went into the PCR. The method was immunoSEQ multiplex PCR; TCRdb's version includes in-frame clones alone and lacks a portion of them. The sample has 100,000 or so clones; over 60% are singletons. The sequenced material came from PBMCs. These receptor sequences come from a female donor in good health and CMV-seropositive.

The gene calls are TRBV5-4 and TRBJ2-1; 9 nucleotides line up with TRBD2. With 4 bases clipped from V and 3 bases from J, the junction kept 5 bases outside the gene matches. CDR3 size: 15 residues. From germline, CDR1 is SGHNT and CDR2 YYREEE (reference sequence). The CDR3 DNA reads as TGTGCCAGCAGCCCCGGACTAGCGTTCTACAATGAGCAGTTCTTC. This sequence encodes CASSPGLAFYNEQFF. Looking up the rest from reference TRBV5-4 and TRBJ2-1 gives the full variable domain: ETGVTQSPTHLIKTRGQQVTLRCSSQSGHNTVSWYQQALGQGPQFIFQYYREEENGRGNFPPRFSGLQFPNYSSELNVNALELDDSALYLCASSPGLAFYNEQFFGPGTRLTVL.

The chain uses TRBV27 and TRBJ1-4; D possibly corresponds to TRBD1 (5 bases). From germline, CDR1 is MNHEY and CDR2 SMNVEV (reference sequence). The V gene lost 6 bases and the J gene lost 0 bases, with 20 bases spanning the gap. There are 18 residues in the CDR3. The CDR3 DNA reads as TGTGCCAGCAGGCCTATTTCAGGGTCCAAAGCAACTAATGAAAAACTGTTTTTT. Translating it yields CASRPISGSKATNEKLFF.

This clone occurred a few times. Different DNA sequences within this sample yield the same CDR3. This chain joins TRBV29-1 and TRBJ2-5; 7 nucleotides match TRBD2. Germline CDR1 SQVTM, CDR2 ANQGSEA. The length of the CDR3 is 16 residues. V lost 4 bases to trimming and J lost 4 bases; unmatched junction nucleotides: 15. The CDR3 sequence: CSVGGRARERRETQYF. CDR3 DNA sequence: TGCAGCGTTGGGGGTCGGGCGCGGGAGCGGAGAGAGACCCAGTACTTC.

The rearrangement links TRBV15 to TRBJ2-4, with 8 bases fitting TRBD1. Germline CDR1 reads LNHNV; CDR2 reads YYDKDF (reference sequence). The junction had 1 base not matched to a gene; V was cut back by 0 bases and J by 3 bases. This CDR3 spans 15 amino acids. The CDR3 reads CATSRDGQGKNIQYF. The CDR3 nucleotides are TGTGCCACCAGCAGAGATGGACAGGGCAAAAACATTCAGTACTTC.

This clone was seen a single time. This rearrangement joins TRBV13 to TRBJ1-1; 9 positions match TRBD1. CDR1 is PRHDT and CDR2 is FYEKMQ in the germline V gene (reference sequence). V lost 5 bases to trimming and J lost 0 bases; unmatched junction nucleotides: 4. The CDR3 contains 15 residues. CDR3 in DNA: TGTGCCAGCAGCACCGGGGACAGGGTGAACACTGAAGCTTTCTTT. This gives the protein CASSTGDRVNTEAFF.

The J gene is TRBJ2-2, the V gene TRBV9, with D hard to call. Germline-derived CDR1 and CDR2 are SGDLS and YYNGEE. This CDR3 spans 15 amino acids. Trimming took off 2 bases at V and 0 bases at J, with 8 bases between the two ends. As DNA, the CDR3 is TGTGCCAGCAGCGTTGGGCAGTCGAACACCGGGGAGCTGTTTTTT. Protein: CASSVGQSNTGELFF.

CDR3 protein: CASSLLDSSNYGYTF. As DNA, the CDR3 is TGTGCCAGCAGCTTGTTGGACAGTTCTAACTATGGCTACACCTTC. The chain carries TRBV5-5 and TRBJ1-2; possibly TRBD1 for D (6 bases). The V end lost 1 base, the J end lost 0 bases, and 10 bases lay between the germline ends. CDR1 and CDR2 from the germline V gene are SGHKS and YYEKEE (reference sequence). The CDR3 sequence is 15 residues long.

The J gene is TRBJ1-4, the V gene TRBV5-1; TRBD1 might be the D (6 bases). The CDR3 has 15 residues. Germline CDR1 and CDR2: SGHRS and YFSETQ. V was clipped by 4 bases and J by 5 bases, with 15 bases between them. The CDR3 nucleotides are TGCGCCAGCAGCCCGATTACAGGGATGAATGAAAAACTGTTTTTT. Translation: CASSPITGMNEKLFF. The complete variable domain, with remaining parts taken from reference TRBV5-1 and TRBJ1-4, reads KAGVTQTPRYLIKTRGQQVTLSCSPISGHRSVSWYQQTPGQGLQFLFEYFSETQRNKGNFPGRFSGRQFSNSRSEMNVSTLELGDSALYLCASSPITGMNEKLFFGSGTQLSVL.

The CDR3 loop reads CSASANGEAFF. The DNA of the CDR3 is TGCAGTGCTAGTGCCAACGGTGAAGCTTTCTTT. The chain uses TRBV20-1 and TRBJ1-1; no clear D gene. In germline, CDR1 is DFQATT, CDR2 SNEGSKA (reference sequence). The CDR3 totals 11 residues. Trimming cost V 3 bases and J 7 bases, with 9 bases left between them.

This rearrangement joins TRBV5-1 to TRBJ2-7; perhaps TRBD1 as D (5 bases). The V gene's germline CDR1 is SGHRS and CDR2 YFSETQ. Between the trimmed V and J ends, which lost 1 base and 5 bases, there was a span of 13 bases. The CDR3 loop spans 14 amino acids. This chain's CDR3 is CASSLRSGMDEQYF. CDR3 sequence (DNA): TGCGCCAGCAGCTTGCGGTCAGGGATGGACGAGCAGTACTTC.

This rearrangement joins TRBV9 to TRBJ2-1, with 11 nucleotides matching TRBD1. The length of the CDR3 is 22 residues. Trimming cost V 2 bases and J 2 bases; bases outside gene matches: 21. Germline loops: CDR1 SGDLS, CDR2 YYNGEE. The CDR3 protein is CASSVRTGGDLADSPPYNEQFF. DNA of the CDR3: TGTGCCAGCAGCGTTCGGACAGGGGGCGACTTAGCGGACTCACCCCCCTACAATGAGCAGTTCTTC.

This clone was seen once. The gene calls are TRBV5-6 and TRBJ2-7; 7 bases are a match to TRBD2. The V segment lost 2 bases and the J segment 2 bases; nucleotides outside the gene matches: 1. This CDR3 spans 13 amino acids. CDR1 SGHDT and CDR2 YYEEEE come from the germline V gene. CDR3: CASSLLATYEQYF. The CDR3 nucleotides read TGTGCCAGCAGCTTACTAGCGACCTACGAGCAGTACTTC.

The rearrangement links TRBV7-2 to TRBJ1-1, with unresolved D. Between the trimmed V and J ends, which lost 5 bases and 10 bases, there was a span of 17 bases. Germline V gene data show CDR1 as SGHTA and CDR2 as FQGNSA. CDR3 length: 13 amino acids. The CDR3 nucleotides are TGTGCCAGCAGCCCGTCAATTACGTCAGGAGCTTTCTTT. Its protein is CASSPSITSGAFF.

This chain connects TRBV18 to TRBJ1-1, with 9 bases fitting TRBD1. The germline V gene has CDR1 KGHSH and CDR2 LQKENI. The CDR3 length is 16 residues. With V trimmed by 5 bases and J by 0 bases, 7 bases remained unmatched. The CDR3 DNA follows: TGTGCCAGCTCAAAAACAGGGGGCGAAATGAACACTGAAGCTTTCTTT. Protein sequence: CASSKTGGEMNTEAFF.

The J gene is TRBJ1-3, the V gene TRBV4-1; the D gene is possibly TRBD1 (6 bases). The germline V and J ends were trimmed by 5 bases and 8 bases, with 19 bases remaining between them. CDR1 MGHRA and CDR2 YSYEKL come from the germline V gene. The CDR3 is 15 amino acids. CDR3 residues: CASSSTRGSGHTIYF. The DNA of the CDR3 is TGCGCCAGCAGCTCGACCAGGGGTTCGGGTCACACCATATATTTT.

V gene TRBV10-1 combines with J gene TRBJ2-3; a weak D match, TRBD1 (6 bases). The CDR3 runs 15 residues. Trimming pared 0 bases from V and 4 bases from J, leaving 11 bases between. Germline-derived CDR1 and CDR2 are WNHNN and SYGVQD (reference sequence). CDR3 sequence reads: CASSESLGAPDTQYF. CDR3 bases: TGCGCCAGCAGTGAGTCATTGGGGGCCCCAGATACGCAGTATTTT.

The rearrangement links TRBV4-1 to TRBJ1-1, with unresolved D. This CDR3 has 14 amino acids. The germline gives CDR1 MGHRA, CDR2 YSYEKL. V gave up 1 base and J gave up 2 bases, with 8 bases separating them. In DNA, the CDR3 is TGCGCCAGCAGCCAAGTCACAGCCAACACTGAAGCTTTCTTT. Its protein product is CASSQVTANTEAFF.

The rearrangement joins TRBV27 to TRBJ2-2; tentative D call: TRBD2 (6 bases). Germline-derived CDR1 and CDR2 are MNHEY and SMNVEV (reference sequence). The CDR3 has 15 residues. Between the trimmed V and J ends, which lost 5 bases and 2 bases, there was a span of 12 bases. The chain's CDR3 is CASSAGSPNTGELFF. CDR3 bases: TGTGCCAGCAGTGCCGGGAGCCCTAACACCGGGGAGCTGTTTTTT.

The V gene is TRBV6-1, the J gene TRBJ2-1, with D possibly being TRBD1 (6 bases). Trimming removed 8 bases from V and 2 bases from J, with 10 bases in between. This CDR3 is built from 13 residues. CDR1 is MNHNS, CDR2 SASEGT, per germline. The DNA of the CDR3 is TGTGCCAGCGGGGGCGCGGCCTACAATGAGCAGTTCTTC. This translates into CASGGAAYNEQFF.

The V call is TRBV15, the J call TRBJ2-6; the D is unclear. Between the trimmed V and J ends, which lost 8 bases and 0 bases, there was a span of 11 bases. The CDR3 is 15 amino acids. CDR1 and CDR2 (germline): LNHNV, YYDKDF (reference sequence). The CDR3 region has the DNA TGTGCCACCCAGGAAGGTTTCTCTGGGGCCAACGTCCTGACTTTC. It encodes CATQEGFSGANVLTF.

The CDR3 sequence is CASSPRFESDTQYF. The DNA of the CDR3 is TGTGCCAGCAGCCCCCGCTTTGAGTCAGATACGCAGTATTTT. The rearrangement uses TRBV7-3 and TRBJ2-3; D gene unclear. V dropped 5 bases and J dropped 4 bases, with 13 bases sitting between them. The germline gives CDR1 SGHTA, CDR2 FQGTGA. CDR3 length equals 14 residues. Drawing the rest from reference TRBV7-3 and TRBJ2-3, the complete variable domain is GAGVSQTPSNKVTEKGKYVELRCDPISGHTALYWYRQSLGQGPEFLIYFQGTGAADDSGLPNDRFFAVRPEGSVSTLKIQRTERGDSAVYLCASSPRFESDTQYFGPGTRLTVL.

This chain connects TRBV19 to TRBJ2-2, with 8 positions matching TRBD2. The junction had 6 bases not matched to a gene; V was cut back by 9 bases and J by 0 bases. The germline V gene has CDR1 LNHDA and CDR2 SQIVND (reference sequence). CDR3 length: 15 amino acids. The CDR3 sequence is CASVSGGPNTGELFF. The CDR3 DNA is TGTGCCAGCGTCAGCGGGGGCCCGAACACCGGGGAGCTGTTTTTT.

The rearrangement links TRBV4-1 to TRBJ2-5; D remains ambiguous. Germline V lookup: CDR1 MGHRA, CDR2 YSYEKL. Trimming shortened V by 0 bases and J by 0 bases, and 11 bases separated the two germline ends. The length of the CDR3 is 16 residues. The CDR3 DNA sequence: TGCGCCAGCAGCCAAGATCCAGGTCGGTACCAAGAGACCCAGTACTTC. Translation gives CASSQDPGRYQETQYF.

The rearrangement uses TRBV28 and TRBJ2-7; 11 nucleotides line up with TRBD1. CDR3 length equals 15 residues. Germline lookup yields CDR1 MDHEN and CDR2 SYDVKM. Trimming cost V 6 bases and J 3 bases; bases outside gene matches: 7. The CDR3 DNA is TGTGCCAGCAGCCTAGGGGGGACAGGGGGCTACGAGCAGTACTTC. This encodes CASSLGGTGGYEQYF.

The rearrangement links TRBV9 to TRBJ2-3; tentative D call: TRBD1 (6 bases). Per the germline V gene, CDR1 is SGDLS and CDR2 is YYNGEE. V lost 4 bases, J lost 0 bases, and 15 bases lay in between. This CDR3 has 16 residues. The CDR3 DNA sequence: TGTGCCAGCAGCCCCCAGGGGTACCTTAGCACAGATACGCAGTATTTT. Amino acids: CASSPQGYLSTDTQYF.

V usage is TRBV21-1 and J usage is TRBJ1-1; TRBD1, as called in the table, went unchecked against the DNA. TRBV21-1 is annotated as a pseudogene. This CDR3 is built from 16 residues. The CDR3 region is CASSKSAGQGDTEAFF. CDR3 in DNA: TGTGCCAGCAGCAAAAGCGCCGGACAGGGGGACACTGAAGCTTTCTTT.

V and J are TRBV7-2 and TRBJ2-2, with D perhaps matching TRBD2 (6 bases). The ends were cut back, 1 base at V and 5 bases at J, with 14 bases in the middle. The germline V gene has CDR1 SGHTA and CDR2 FQGNSA. CDR3 size: 16 residues. In DNA, the CDR3 is TGTGCCAGCAGCTTAGGGCTACCTGGGGGGACCGGGGAGCTGTTTTTT. Its protein product is CASSLGLPGGTGELFF.

The chain is built from TRBV6-5 and TRBJ2-7; maybe TRBD2 (5 bases). V was trimmed by 6 bases and J by 2 bases, leaving 17 bases between them. The CDR3 runs to 15 residues. Germline V CDR1 and CDR2: MNHEY, SVGAGI. CDR3 DNA sequence: TGTGCCAGCAGGGAGAGCGGTACGGCGACCTACGAGCAGTACTTC. The encoded protein is CASRESGTATYEQYF.

This clone has a single count. The chain links TRBV9 to TRBJ1-6; no definite D call. Germline CDR1 is SGDLS and CDR2 is YYNGEE. V was pared by 0 bases and J by 7 bases, with 8 bases between. The CDR3 contains 14 residues. The CDR3 reads CASSVDWANSPLHF. CDR3 nucleotide sequence: TGTGCCAGCAGCGTAGATTGGGCGAATTCACCCCTCCACTTT.

The CDR3 protein is CASSQRTGNTIYF. The CDR3 DNA is TGTGCCAGCTCCCAACGGACAGGAAACACCATATATTTT. V and J are TRBV18 and TRBJ1-3; D perhaps matches TRBD1 (5 bases). Trimming stripped 6 bases from V and 4 bases from J, with 10 bases between. The CDR3 extends over 13 amino acids. Germline CDR1 and CDR2: KGHSH and LQKENI.

This clone has just one count. This chain connects TRBV28 to TRBJ1-5; possible D gene TRBD1, 5 bases. V lost 6 bases, J lost 3 bases, and 15 bases lay in between. Germline CDR1 and CDR2: MDHEN and SYDVKM. The CDR3 extends over 15 amino acids. CDR3 protein: CASSSSGTNNQPQHF. CDR3 sequence (DNA): TGTGCCAGCAGCTCATCCGGGACTAACAATCAGCCCCAGCATTTT. Using reference TRBV28 and TRBJ1-5 for the parts outside the CDR3, the full variable domain is DVKVTQSSRYLVKRTGEKVFLECVQDMDHENMFWYRQDPGLGLRLIYFSYDVKMKEKGDIPEGYSVSREKKERFSLILESASTNQTSMYLCASSSSGTNNQPQHFGDGTRLSIL.

The V gene is TRBV7-9, the J gene TRBJ1-4; 9 bases line up with TRBD1. CDR3 length: 15 amino acids. Per germline, CDR1 SEHNR and CDR2 FQNEAQ (reference sequence). Trimming cost V 4 bases and J 5 bases; bases outside gene matches: 5. CDR3 loop: CASSSTGTGNEKLFF. CDR3 coding DNA: TGTGCCAGCAGCTCAACCGGGACAGGGAATGAAAAACTGTTTTTT.